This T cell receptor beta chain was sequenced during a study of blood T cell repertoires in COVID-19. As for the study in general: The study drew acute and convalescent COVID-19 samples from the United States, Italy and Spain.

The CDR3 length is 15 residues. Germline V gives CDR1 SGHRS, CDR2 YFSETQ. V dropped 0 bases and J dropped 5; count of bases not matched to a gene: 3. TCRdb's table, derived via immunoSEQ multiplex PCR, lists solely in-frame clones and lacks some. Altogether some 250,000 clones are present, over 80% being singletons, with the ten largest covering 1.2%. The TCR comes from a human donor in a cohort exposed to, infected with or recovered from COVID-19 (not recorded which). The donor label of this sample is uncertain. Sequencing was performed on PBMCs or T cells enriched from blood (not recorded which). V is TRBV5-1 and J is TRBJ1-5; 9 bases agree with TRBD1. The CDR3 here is CASSLGDRVDQPQHF. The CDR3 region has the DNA TGCGCCAGCAGCTTGGGGGACAGGGTGGATCAGCCCCAGCATTTT.